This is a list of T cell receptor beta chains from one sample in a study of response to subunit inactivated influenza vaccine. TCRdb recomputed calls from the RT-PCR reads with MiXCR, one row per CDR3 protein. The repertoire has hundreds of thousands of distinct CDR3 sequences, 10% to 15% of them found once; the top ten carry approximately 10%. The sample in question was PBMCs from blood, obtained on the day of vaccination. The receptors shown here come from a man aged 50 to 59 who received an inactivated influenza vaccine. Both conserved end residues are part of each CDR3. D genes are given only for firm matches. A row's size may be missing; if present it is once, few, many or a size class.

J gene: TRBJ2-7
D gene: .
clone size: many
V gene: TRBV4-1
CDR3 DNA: TGCGCCAGCAGCCAAGTATCTCTAAGGAGCGAGCAGTACTTC
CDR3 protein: CASSQVSLRSEQYF

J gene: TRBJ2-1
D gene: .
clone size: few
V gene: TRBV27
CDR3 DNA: TGTGCCAGCAGTTTAGCGATGAGCTCCTACAATGAGCAGTTCTTC
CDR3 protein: CASSLAMSSYNEQFF

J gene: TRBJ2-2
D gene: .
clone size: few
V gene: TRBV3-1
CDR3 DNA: TGTGCCAGCAGCCAAGAACAGGGCTCTTACACCGGGGAGCTGTTTTTT
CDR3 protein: CASSQEQGSYTGELFF

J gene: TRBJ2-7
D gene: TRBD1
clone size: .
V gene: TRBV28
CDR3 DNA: TGTGCCAGCAGGTTAGGGACAGAGGCCGAGCAGTACTTC
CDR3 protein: CASRLGTEAEQYF

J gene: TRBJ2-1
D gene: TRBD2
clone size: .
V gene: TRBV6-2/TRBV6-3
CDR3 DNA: TGTGCCAGCAGCCCCGGGACTAGCGGGATCTTTTCCTACAATGAGCAGTTCTTC
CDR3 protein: CASSPGTSGIFSYNEQFF

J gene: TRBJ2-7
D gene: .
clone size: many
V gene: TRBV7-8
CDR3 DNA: TGTGCCAGCAGCTTAGAGGCCAGCTCCTACGAGCAGTACTTC
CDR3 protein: CASSLEASSYEQYF

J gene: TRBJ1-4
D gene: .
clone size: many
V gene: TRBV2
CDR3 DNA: TGTGCCAGCAGTGCGACAGGTGCGACTAATGAAAAACTGTTTTTT
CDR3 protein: CASSATGATNEKLFF

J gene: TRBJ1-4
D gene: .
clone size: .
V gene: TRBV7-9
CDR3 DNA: TGTGCCAGCAGCTTAGGGGCCGCAACTAATGAAAAACTGTTTTTT
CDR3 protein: CASSLGAATNEKLFF

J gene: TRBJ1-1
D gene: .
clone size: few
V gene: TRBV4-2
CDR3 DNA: TGTGCCAGCACCCCAAGCGAGGGAGGGAATGGTGTGAACACTGAAGCTTTCTTT
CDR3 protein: CASTPSEGGNGVNTEAFF

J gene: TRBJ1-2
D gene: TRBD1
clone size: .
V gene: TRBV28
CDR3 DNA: TGTGCCAGCATCACCAGCCGGGACAGACGCGGCTACACCTTC
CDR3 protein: CASITSRDRRGYTF

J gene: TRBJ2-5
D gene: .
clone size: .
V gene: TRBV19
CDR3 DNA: TGTGCCAGCCAACCGGGTCGAGGACGGGCGACCCAAGAGACCCAGTACTTC
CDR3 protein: CASQPGRGRATQETQYF

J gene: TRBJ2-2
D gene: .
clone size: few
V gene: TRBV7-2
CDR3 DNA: TGTGCCAGCAGCTCCCATCGGGAGAGGGACACCGGGGAGCTGTTTTTT
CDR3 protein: CASSSHRERDTGELFF

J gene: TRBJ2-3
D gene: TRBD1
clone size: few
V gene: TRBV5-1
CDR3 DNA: TGCGCCAGCATCTTAGGACAGGGTGTGACAGATACGCAGTATTTT
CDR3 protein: CASILGQGVTDTQYF

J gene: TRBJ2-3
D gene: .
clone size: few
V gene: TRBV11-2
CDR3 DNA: TGTGCCAGCAGCTCTTCAGAACTCACGCGCACAGATACGCAGTATTTT
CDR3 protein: CASSSSELTRTDTQYF

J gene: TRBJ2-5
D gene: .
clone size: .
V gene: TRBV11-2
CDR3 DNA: TGTGCCAGCAGCCAGGGGCTCGGGGTGGACCAGTACTTC
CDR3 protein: CASSQGLGVDQYF

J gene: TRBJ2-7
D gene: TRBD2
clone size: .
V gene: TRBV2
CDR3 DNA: TGTGCCAGCATTTACGGGGGGGACTACGAGCAGTACTTC
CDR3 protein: CASIYGGDYEQYF

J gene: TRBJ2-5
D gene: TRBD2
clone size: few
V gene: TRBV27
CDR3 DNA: TGTGCCAGCAGTTTATTGGCGGGAGAGGGTGAGACCCAGTACTTC
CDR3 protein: CASSLLAGEGETQYF

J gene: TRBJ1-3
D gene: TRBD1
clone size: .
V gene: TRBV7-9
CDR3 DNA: TGTGCCAGCAGCTTACAACAGGGGAGGAACACCATATATTTT
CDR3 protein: CASSLQQGRNTIYF

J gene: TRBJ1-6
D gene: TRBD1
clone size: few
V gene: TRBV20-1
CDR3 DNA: TGCAGTGGTCAGACAACAGGGGTCTATAATTCACCCCTCCACTTT
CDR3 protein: CSGQTTGVYNSPLHF

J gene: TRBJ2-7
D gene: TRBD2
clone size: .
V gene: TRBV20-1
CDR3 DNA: TGCTGTGCTAGAGATCCCGAGGGCGGGAGCTCCTACGAGCAGTACTTC
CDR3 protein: CCARDPEGGSSYEQYF

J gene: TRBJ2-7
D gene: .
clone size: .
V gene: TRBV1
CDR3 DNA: TGCACCAGCAGCCAAGTCCGGGACAGAAGGCACTACGAGCAGTACTTC
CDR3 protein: CTSSQVRDRRHYEQYF

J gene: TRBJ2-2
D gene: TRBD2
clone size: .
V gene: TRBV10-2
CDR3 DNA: TGCGCCAGCAGTGAGCCAAAGCGGGGGACCACCGGGGAGCTGTTTTTT
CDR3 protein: CASSEPKRGTTGELFF

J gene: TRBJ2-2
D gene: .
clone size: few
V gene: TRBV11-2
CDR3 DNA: TGTGCCAGCAGCCAACAGGAGACCGTAACCGGGGAGCTGTTTTTT
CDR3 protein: CASSQQETVTGELFF

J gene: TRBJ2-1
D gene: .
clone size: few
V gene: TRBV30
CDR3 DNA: TGTGCCTGGAGGGGAGGGACAGCTTACAATGAGCAGTTCTTC
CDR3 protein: CAWRGGTAYNEQFF

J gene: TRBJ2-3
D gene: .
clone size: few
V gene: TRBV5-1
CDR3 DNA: TGCGCCAGCAGCCCCCCCTCCGTGGCTAGCACAGATACGCAGTATTTT
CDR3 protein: CASSPPSVASTDTQYF

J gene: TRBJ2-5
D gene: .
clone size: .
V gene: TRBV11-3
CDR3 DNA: TGTGCCAGCAGCACCCAAATGGGGGAGACCCAGTACTTC
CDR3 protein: CASSTQMGETQYF

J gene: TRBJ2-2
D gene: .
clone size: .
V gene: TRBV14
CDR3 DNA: TGTGCCTTGACGAACCCCGGGGAGCTGTTTTTT
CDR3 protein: CALTNPGELFF

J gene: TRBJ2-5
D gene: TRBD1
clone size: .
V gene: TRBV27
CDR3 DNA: TGTGCCAGCAGTTTATCGACAGGGCCCTTAGAGACCCAGTACTTC
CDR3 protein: CASSLSTGPLETQYF

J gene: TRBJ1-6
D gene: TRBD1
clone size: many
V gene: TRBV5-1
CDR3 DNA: TGCGCCAGCAGCTTGGTGACAGGGGTAAGCTCACCCCTCCACTTT
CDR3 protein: CASSLVTGVSSPLHF

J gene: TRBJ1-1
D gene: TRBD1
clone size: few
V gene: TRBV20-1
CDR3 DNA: TGCAGTGCTACCTTGTGGGACAGGGGTCCCCTAGCTTTCTTT
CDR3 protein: CSATLWDRGPLAFF

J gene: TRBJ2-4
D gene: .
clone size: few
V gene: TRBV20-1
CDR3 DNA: TGCAGTGCTAGGTGGGAAGAAGTGGAAATGGCCAAAAACATTCAGTACTTC
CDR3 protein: CSARWEEVEMAKNIQYF

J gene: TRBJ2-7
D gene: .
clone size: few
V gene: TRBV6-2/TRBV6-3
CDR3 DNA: TGTGCCAGCAGCCGGACACTCCTCTCCTACGAGCAGTACTTC
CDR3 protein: CASSRTLLSYEQYF

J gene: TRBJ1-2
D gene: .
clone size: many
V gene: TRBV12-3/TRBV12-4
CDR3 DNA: TGTGCCACCCTGGGGGCCGCTAACTATGGCTACACCTTC
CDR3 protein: CATLGAANYGYTF

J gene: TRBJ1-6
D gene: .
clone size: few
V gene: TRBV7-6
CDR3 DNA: TGTGCCAGCAGCTTACCTGACAGGAAAAGCTCCTATAATTCACCCCTCCACTTT
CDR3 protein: CASSLPDRKSSYNSPLHF

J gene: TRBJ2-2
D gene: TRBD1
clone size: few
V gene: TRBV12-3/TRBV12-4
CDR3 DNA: TGTGCCAGCAGTTTTGGCCAGGGGGCGACCGGGGAGCTGTTTTTT
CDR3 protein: CASSFGQGATGELFF

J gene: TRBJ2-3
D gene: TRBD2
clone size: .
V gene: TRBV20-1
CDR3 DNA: TGCAGTGCTAGAGCCGTCCCAGGGGCGGGAGGGCAGACAGATACGCAGTATTTT
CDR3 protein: CSARAVPGAGGQTDTQYF

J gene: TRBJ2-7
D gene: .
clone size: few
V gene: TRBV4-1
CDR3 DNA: TGCGCCAGCAGCCAACTATTCCGGGACAACTACGAGCAGTACTTC
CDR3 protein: CASSQLFRDNYEQYF

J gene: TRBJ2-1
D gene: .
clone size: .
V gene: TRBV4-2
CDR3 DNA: TGTGCCAGCAGCCAAGAGGAGGGAAGGAGCTCCTACAATGAGCAGTTCTTC
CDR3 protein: CASSQEEGRSSYNEQFF

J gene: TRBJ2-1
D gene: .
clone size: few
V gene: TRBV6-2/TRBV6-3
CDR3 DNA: TGTGCCAGCAGTTACGGCTATAACAATGAGCAGTTCTTC
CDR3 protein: CASSYGYNNEQFF

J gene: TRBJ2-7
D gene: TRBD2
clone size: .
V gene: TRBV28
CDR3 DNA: TGTGCCAGCAGTTCCATGACTAGCGGGGGGGCTGAAGAGCAGTACTTC
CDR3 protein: CASSSMTSGGAEEQYF

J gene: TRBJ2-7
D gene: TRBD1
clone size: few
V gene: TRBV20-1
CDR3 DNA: TGCAGTGCTAGAGGAGATGAAGCAGGGGGCGAGCAGTACTTC
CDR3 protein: CSARGDEAGGEQYF

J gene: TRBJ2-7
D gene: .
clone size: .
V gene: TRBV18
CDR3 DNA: TGTGCCAGCTCACCGGAGAAGGGCTTCTACGAGCAGTACTTC
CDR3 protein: CASSPEKGFYEQYF

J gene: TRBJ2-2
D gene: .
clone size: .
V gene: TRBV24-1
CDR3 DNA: TGTGCCACCAGTGATTGGAGGGGGACGCACACCGGGGAGCTGTTTTTT
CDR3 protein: CATSDWRGTHTGELFF

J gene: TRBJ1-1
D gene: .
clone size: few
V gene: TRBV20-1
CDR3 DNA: TGCAGTGCTAGGGTCGGGCGGGTCAACCTGCTGGCTTTCTTT
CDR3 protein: CSARVGRVNLLAFF

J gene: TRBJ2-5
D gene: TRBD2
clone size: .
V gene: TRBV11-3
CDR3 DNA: TGTGCCAGCAGCTCGTTAGCGGGAGATGAGACCCAGTACTTC
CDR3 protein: CASSSLAGDETQYF

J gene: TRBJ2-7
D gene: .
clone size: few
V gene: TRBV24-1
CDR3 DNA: TGTGCCACCAGGCCCGGGTCGAGGGCGAAACACGAGCAGTACTTC
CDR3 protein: CATRPGSRAKHEQYF

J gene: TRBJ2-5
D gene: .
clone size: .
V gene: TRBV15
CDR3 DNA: TGTGCCACCAGCAGGCTAGGTGAGGGGTTCCAAGAGACCCAGTACTTC
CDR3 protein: CATSRLGEGFQETQYF

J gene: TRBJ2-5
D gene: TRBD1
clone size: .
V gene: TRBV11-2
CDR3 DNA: TGTGCCAGCAGCTTACGGGACAGGGGGAAGACCCAGTACTTC
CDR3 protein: CASSLRDRGKTQYF

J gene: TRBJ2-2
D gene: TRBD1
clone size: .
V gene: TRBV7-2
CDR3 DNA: TGTGCCAGCAGCCCGGACAGGGTGGTCACCGGGGAGCTGTTTTTT
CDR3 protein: CASSPDRVVTGELFF

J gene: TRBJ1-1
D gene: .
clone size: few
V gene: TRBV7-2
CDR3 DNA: TGTGCCAGCAGCTTAGGTCCCCACTTGGGGGCTGAAGCTTTCTTT
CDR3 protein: CASSLGPHLGAEAFF

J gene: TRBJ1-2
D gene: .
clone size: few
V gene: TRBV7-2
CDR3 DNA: TGTGCCAGCAGCCCCCACAGGGTAACGGACTATGGCTACACCTTC
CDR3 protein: CASSPHRVTDYGYTF

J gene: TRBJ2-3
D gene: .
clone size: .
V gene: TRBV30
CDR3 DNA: TGTGCCTGGAGTGACAGTTTCTTCACAGATACGCAGTATTTT
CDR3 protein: CAWSDSFFTDTQYF

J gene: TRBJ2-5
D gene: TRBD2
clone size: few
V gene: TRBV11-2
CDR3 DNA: TGTGCCAGCAGTCATCTGACTAGCGGTTTAAAAGAGACCCAGTACTTC
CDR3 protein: CASSHLTSGLKETQYF

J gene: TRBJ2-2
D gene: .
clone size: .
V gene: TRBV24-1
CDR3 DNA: TGTGCCACCAGTGATTGGGGGATCACGGGAGCGAACACCGGGGAGCTGTTTTTT
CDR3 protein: CATSDWGITGANTGELFF

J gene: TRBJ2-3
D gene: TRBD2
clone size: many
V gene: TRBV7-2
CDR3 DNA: TGTGCCAGCAGCTTAGTAGGCGGGAGGAGCACAGATACGCAGTATTTT
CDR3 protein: CASSLVGGRSTDTQYF